This TCR beta chain was captured in a study of identical twins. Study findings and constraints: Out-of-frame beta chain sequences displayed weaker excess sharing between twins.

This clonotype was observed many times. Antigen: not known. Unique molecular identifiers were present on the cDNA, and a universal primer site came from template switching. Using its own MiXCR run on the 5' RACE reads, TCRdb lists one record per CDR3 protein. Of some 230,000 distinct CDR3 sequences in the sample, 5% to 7% were seen once. The V end lost 5 bases, the J end lost 1 base, and 10 bases lay between the germline ends. The CDR3 contains 13 residues. Per germline, CDR1 SGHRS and CDR2 YFSETQ. This sample also belongs to another study, concerning T cells expressing NK-cell markers. Per that paper: NKG2C+ dominant clonotypes from 5 or 6 donors made up roughly 1.0-8% of CD8+ T cells.

Sequencing was carried out using CD8+ T cells sorted from blood. The clonotype was recovered from a woman in her late teens or twenties in good health. This chain links TRBV5-1 with TRBJ2-7; no firm D call. In DNA form, the CDR3 reads TGCGCCAGCAGGGCAGAAAATTCCTACGAGCAGTACTTC. Translation gives CASRAENSYEQYF. Together with reference TRBV5-1 and TRBJ2-7, the CDR3 gives the full variable domain: KAGVTQTPRYLIKTRGQQVTLSCSPISGHRSVSWYQQTPGQGLQFLFEYFSETQRNKGNFPGRFSGRQFSNSRSEMNVSTLELGDSALYLCASRAENSYEQYFGPGTRLTVT.